This is a list of T cell receptor beta chains from one sample in a study of blood T cell repertoires in COVID-19. Some clones are missing from TCRdb's copy, which holds only in-frame ones; the method was immunoSEQ multiplex PCR. The repertoire holds about 280,000 clones, with roughly 89% as singletons. Sample: PBMCs or T cells enriched from blood (not recorded which). The receptors were gathered from a woman between 18 and 29 years old with acute COVID-19. Both conserved end residues are part of each CDR3. Each record gives: V gene, clone size, D gene, J gene, CDR3 protein, CDR3 DNA. The D gene is left open where the match is weak. Some rows have no size entry. The others give once, few or many, or a class for an expanded clone.

TRBV7-9	-	-	TRBJ1-1	CASRPGPAQAFF	TGTGCCAGCAGACCCGGTCCTGCCCAAGCTTTCTTT
TRBV11-3	-	-	TRBJ1-1	CASSLGAGTEAFF	TGTGCCAGCAGCTTAGGCGCGGGCACTGAAGCTTTCTTT
TRBV21-1	once	-	TRBJ2-7	CASSKLTSGRAGVLYEQYF	TGTGCCAGCAGCAAACTCACTAGCGGGAGGGCTGGGGTTCTGTACGAGCAGTACTTC
TRBV7-9	-	-	TRBJ2-1	CASSGGTEIQWEQFF	TGTGCCAGCAGCGGAGGGACGGAGATACAATGGGAGCAGTTCTTC
TRBV4-1	-	-	TRBJ2-2	CASSQDTGQTPGELFF	TGCGCCAGCAGCCAAGATACAGGACAGACCCCCGGGGAGCTGTTTTTT
TRBV28	once	TRBD1	TRBJ1-2	CASRPTGALLYGYTF	TGTGCCAGCAGGCCGACAGGGGCCCTCCTCTATGGCTACACCTTC
TRBV5-1	-	-	TRBJ1-5	CASSLGDPGRQPQHF	TGCGCCAGCAGCTTGGGAGACCCGGGTCGTCAGCCCCAGCATTTT
TRBV27	-	TRBD2	TRBJ2-3	CASSFLAGGAHTDTQYF	TGTGCCAGCAGTTTCCTAGCGGGAGGGGCCCACACAGATACGCAGTATTTT
TRBV19	once	TRBD2	TRBJ2-1	CASSSETSGLYNEQFF	TGTGCCAGTAGTTCAGAGACTAGCGGGCTGTACAATGAGCAGTTCTTC
TRBV7-2	-	TRBD2	TRBJ2-1	CASSLSRTSGYNEQFF	TGTGCCAGCAGCTTAAGCCGGACTAGCGGCTACAATGAGCAGTTCTTC
TRBV11-2	few	TRBD1	TRBJ1-1	CASSTRQGVGGAFF	TGTGCCAGCAGCACCCGACAGGGGGTTGGTGGGGCTTTCTTT
TRBV7-9	-	-	TRBJ1-6	CASSLLGGSYNSPLHF	TGTGCCAGCAGCTTGCTGGGGGGCTCCTATAATTCACCCCTCCACTTT
TRBV11-2	-	TRBD1	TRBJ2-2	CASSLRTGTNGELFF	TGTGCCAGCAGCTTGAGGACAGGGACAAACGGGGAGCTGTTTTTT
TRBV29-1	few	TRBD2	TRBJ2-5	CSVVWASGHQETQYF	TGCAGCGTTGTATGGGCTAGCGGGCACCAAGAGACCCAGTACTTC
TRBV27	-	-	TRBJ1-4	CASSLGGAYLKQLFF	TGTGCCAGCAGTTTAGGGGGGGCCTATTTGAAGCAGCTGTTTTTT
TRBV23-1	-	TRBD2	TRBJ2-1	CASSRVRESHLDDEQFF	TGCGCCAGCAGTCGTGTGCGGGAGAGCCACTTAGACGATGAGCAGTTCTTC
TRBV3-1/TRBV3-2	-	-	TRBJ1-3	CASSSHNAVSGNTIYF	TGTGCCAGCAGCTCACATAATGCCGTCTCTGGAAACACCATATATTTT
TRBV5-6	once	-	TRBJ2-7	CASSSLGPYEQYF	TGTGCCAGCAGCTCGCTGGGCCCCTACGAGCAGTACTTC
TRBV5-1	-	TRBD2	TRBJ2-1	CASSLSGLAGYNEQFF	TGCGCCAGCAGCCTATCCGGACTAGCGGGATACAATGAGCAGTTCTTC
TRBV19	-	-	TRBJ2-1	CASSIYNEQFF	TGTGCCAGTAGTATTTATAATGAGCAGTTCTTC
TRBV5-1	-	-	TRBJ2-1	CASSLAGVWYNEQFF	TGCGCCAGCAGCTTGGCGGGAGTTTGGTACAATGAGCAGTTCTTC
TRBV7-2	once	TRBD1	TRBJ1-4	CASSVRDRGTNEKLFF	TGTGCCAGCAGCGTCCGGGACAGGGGGACTAATGAAAAACTGTTTTTT
TRBV6-1	-	-	TRBJ2-5	CASSEFVSGRVAETQYF	TGTGCCAGCAGTGAATTTGTTTCGGGCAGGGTAGCAGAGACCCAGTACTTC
TRBV7-2	-	TRBD2	TRBJ2-7	CASSLDALAGVIYEQYF	TGTGCCAGCAGCTTAGATGCCCTAGCGGGAGTGATCTACGAGCAGTACTTC
TRBV29-1	-	-	TRBJ1-1	CSVAQGSTEAFF	TGCAGCGTTGCTCAGGGGTCCACTGAAGCTTTCTTT
TRBV4-2	-	-	TRBJ1-4	CASSRNGGLIDEKLFF	TGTGCCAGCAGCCGAAATGGGGGACTGATTGATGAAAAACTGTTTTTT
TRBV7-8	-	-	TRBJ2-2	CASSLVRGELFF	TGTGCCAGCAGCTTAGTCCGGGGGGAGCTGTTTTTT
TRBV30	-	-	TRBJ2-5	CACSERTGFKETQYF	TGTGCCTGTTCCGAGAGGACGGGATTTAAAGAGACCCAGTACTTC
TRBV5-6	-	TRBD2	TRBJ2-2	CASRGRGRTGELFF	TGTGCCAGCAGAGGGAGGGGAAGAACCGGGGAGCTGTTTTTT
TRBV5-1	-	TRBD2	TRBJ2-1	CASSLAAGLAGVRDEQFF	TGCGCCAGCAGCTTGGCGGCTGGACTAGCGGGAGTCAGAGATGAGCAGTTCTTC
TRBV7-8	-	-	TRBJ1-1	CASSLAGGGGTEAFF	TGTGCCAGCAGCTTAGCGGGAGGGGGGGGCACTGAAGCTTTCTTT
TRBV5-1	-	TRBD2	TRBJ2-3	CASSGPGLAGADTQYF	TGCGCCAGCAGCGGCCCCGGGCTAGCGGGTGCAGATACGCAGTATTTT
TRBV19	once	TRBD1	TRBJ1-1	CASRLGQGPNSEAFF	TGTGCCAGTAGGTTGGGACAGGGACCGAACTCTGAAGCTTTCTTT
TRBV6-5	-	TRBD2	TRBJ2-1	CASSYWREGPNKFF	TGTGCCAGCAGTTACTGGCGGGAGGGCCCGAATAAGTTCTTC
TRBV4-3	-	-	TRBJ1-4	CASSQDPGQGGDEKLFF	TGCGCCAGCAGCCAAGACCCTGGGCAGGGCGGCGATGAAAAACTGTTTTTT
TRBV9	-	TRBD1	TRBJ1-6	CASSGTGDSPLHF	TGTGCCAGCAGCGGGACAGGGGATTCACCCCTCCACTTT
TRBV27	-	-	TRBJ2-1	CASSGRRATIDEQFF	TGTGCCAGCAGCGGGCGGAGGGCCACAATCGATGAGCAGTTCTTC
TRBV18	-	TRBD1	TRBJ1-5	CASSPPGQGVQPQHF	TGTGCCAGCTCACCTCCCGGCCAGGGGGTTCAGCCCCAGCATTTT
TRBV11-3	few	-	TRBJ2-2	CASSSGSGFTGELFF	TGTGCCAGCAGCTCCGGTTCAGGGTTTACCGGGGAGCTGTTTTTT